This TCR beta chain was captured in a study of control samples from healthy donors and cancer patients. Measured with immunoSEQ multiplex PCR; TCRdb has only the in-frame clones, and not every one. The data hold about 31,000 clones, with roughly 94% observed a single time. This sequence was found in a man aged 55-75 years in good health. Sequenced sample: blood.

As DNA, the CDR3 is TGTGCCAGCAGCTCCCCTGAAGCTTTCTTT. Encoded protein: CASSSPEAFF. The rearrangement links TRBV7-9 to TRBJ1-1; D gene uncertain. The CDR3 spans 10 residues. The germline CDR1 and CDR2 sequences are SEHNR and FQNEAQ (reference sequence). The V gene lost 4 bases and the J gene lost 6 bases, with 3 bases spanning the gap.